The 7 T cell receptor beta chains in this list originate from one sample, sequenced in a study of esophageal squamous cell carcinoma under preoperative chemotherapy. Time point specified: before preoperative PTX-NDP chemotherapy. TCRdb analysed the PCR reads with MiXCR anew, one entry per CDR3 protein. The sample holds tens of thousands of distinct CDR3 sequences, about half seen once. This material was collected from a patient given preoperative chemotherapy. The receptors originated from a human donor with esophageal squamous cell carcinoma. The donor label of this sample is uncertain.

CDR3 DNA: TGTGCCAGCAGCCCTCGGGCTTTTAACCATGGTGAGCAGTTCTTC. Encoded protein: CASSPRAFNHGEQFF. The chain employs TRBV7-2 and TRBJ2-1; no clear D. Germline values: CDR1 SGHTA, CDR2 FQGNSA. Trimming pared 5 bases from V and 9 bases from J, leaving 20 bases between. The CDR3 totals 15 residues.

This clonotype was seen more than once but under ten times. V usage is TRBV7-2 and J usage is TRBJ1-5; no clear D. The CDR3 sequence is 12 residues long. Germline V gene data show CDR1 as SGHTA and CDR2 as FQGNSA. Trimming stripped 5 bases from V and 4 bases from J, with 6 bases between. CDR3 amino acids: CASSLTNQPQHF. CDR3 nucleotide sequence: TGTGCCAGCAGCCTGACAAATCAGCCCCAGCATTTT.

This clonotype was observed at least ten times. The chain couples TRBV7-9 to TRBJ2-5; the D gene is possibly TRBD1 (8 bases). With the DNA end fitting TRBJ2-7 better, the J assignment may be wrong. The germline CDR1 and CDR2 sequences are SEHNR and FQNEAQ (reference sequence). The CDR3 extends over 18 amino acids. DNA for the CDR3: TGTGCCAGCAGCTCCACCCAGGGGGCGAGCGGGACTTCCTACGAGCAGTACTTC. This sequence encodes CASSSTQGASGTSYEQYF.

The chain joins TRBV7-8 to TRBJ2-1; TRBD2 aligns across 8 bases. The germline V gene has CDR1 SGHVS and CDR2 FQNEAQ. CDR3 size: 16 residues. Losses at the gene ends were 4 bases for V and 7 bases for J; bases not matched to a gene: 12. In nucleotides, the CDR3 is TGTGCCAGCAGCTCATTAGCGGGGAGGGTCGAGAATGAGCAGTTCTTC. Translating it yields CASSSLAGRVENEQFF.

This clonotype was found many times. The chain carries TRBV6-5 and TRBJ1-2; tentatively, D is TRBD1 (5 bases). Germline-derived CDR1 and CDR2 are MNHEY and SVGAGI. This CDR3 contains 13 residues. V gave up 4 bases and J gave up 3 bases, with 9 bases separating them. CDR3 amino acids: CASSSAGHYGYTF. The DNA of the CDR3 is TGTGCCAGCAGTTCGGCAGGGCACTATGGCTACACCTTC.

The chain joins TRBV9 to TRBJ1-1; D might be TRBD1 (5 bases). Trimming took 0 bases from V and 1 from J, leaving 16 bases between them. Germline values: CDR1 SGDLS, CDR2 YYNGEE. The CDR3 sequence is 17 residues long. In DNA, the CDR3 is TGTGCCAGCAGCGTAGCGGACATCGGGGGAGGGAACACTGAAGCTTTCTTT. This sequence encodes CASSVADIGGGNTEAFF.

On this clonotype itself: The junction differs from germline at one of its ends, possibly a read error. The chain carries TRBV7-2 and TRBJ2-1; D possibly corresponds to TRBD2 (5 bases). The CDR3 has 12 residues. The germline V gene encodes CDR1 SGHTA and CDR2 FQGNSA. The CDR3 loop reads CASSPGTGEQFF. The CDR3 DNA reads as TGTGCCAGCAGCCCGGGCACCGGGGAGCAGTTTTTT.